This T cell receptor (beta chain) was found in a study of T cell clonality in common variable immunodeficiency. Repertoires were generated with immunoSEQ multiplex PCR, while TCRdb's copy carries only in-frame clones and drops some. This sample comprises roughly 33,000 clones, none seen once only. Broader study findings: CVID subjects had higher TCRbeta clonality than healthy controls, most marked in about a third. Reportedly, TCR beta sequences from common variable immunodeficiency showed fewer deletions and N-nucleotide insertions. Compared with controls, CVID subjects had fewer shared TCRbeta clones.

This clone was counted only a few times. Its target is unknown. The read terminates 3 residues before the CDR3 end, so the remaining end is supplied by the germline J gene. Patients had low serum IgG, IgA and/or IgM and specific antibody deficiency. All CVID subjects were on immunoglobulin replacement for at least one year. This CDR3 has 16 amino acids. V was clipped by 1 base and J by 8 bases, with 21 bases between them. The germline V gene encodes CDR1 GTSNPN and CDR2 SVGIG (reference sequence). The origin of this receptor is a human donor with common variable immunodeficiency. The sequenced material came from peripheral blood mononuclear cells. The genes are TRBV30 and TRBJ1-5, with unresolved D. CDR3 sequence: CAWSASNTPAHEPQHF. Partial CDR3 DNA: TGTGCCTGGAGTGCCTCAAATACCCCCGCACATGAGCCC.